The clone carrying this T cell receptor beta chain was seen repeatedly, ten times or more. This entry belongs to a study of T cells in Graves' hyperthyroidism and ophthalmopathy. RNA transcripts were the template for amplifying TCR beta CDR3 regions. With the HTBI primer set, the TCR CDR3 went through a first round of RT-PCR. TCRdb called the multiplex PCR reads again in MiXCR, with one record for every CDR3 protein. Here the sample spans hundreds of thousands of distinct CDR3 sequences, 15% to 20% being singletons. Germline values: CDR1 SNHLY, CDR2 FYNNEI. The V end was cut by 5 bases, the J end by 5 bases, with 12 bases between. This CDR3 has 14 residues.

Sequencing was performed on blood. The receptor was derived from a woman in her forties with Graves' ophthalmopathy. The chain couples TRBV2 to TRBJ1-4; D is unclear. The DNA for the CDR3 is TGTGCCAGCAGTCCCCTGAGCTTGAATGAAAAACTGTTTTTT. Amino acid sequence: CASSPLSLNEKLFF.